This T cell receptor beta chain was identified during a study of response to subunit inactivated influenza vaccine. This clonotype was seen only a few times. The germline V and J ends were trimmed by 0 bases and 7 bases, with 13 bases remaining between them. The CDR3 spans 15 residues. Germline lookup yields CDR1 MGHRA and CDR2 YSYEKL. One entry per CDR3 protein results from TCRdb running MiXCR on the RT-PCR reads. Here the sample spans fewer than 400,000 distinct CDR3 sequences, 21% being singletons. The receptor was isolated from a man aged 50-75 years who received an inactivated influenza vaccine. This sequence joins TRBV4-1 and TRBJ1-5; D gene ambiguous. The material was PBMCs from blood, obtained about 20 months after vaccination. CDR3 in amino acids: CASSQDPTAGQPQHF. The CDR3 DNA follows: TGCGCCAGCAGCCAAGATCCAACTGCCGGGCAGCCCCAGCATTTT.